The 32 T cell receptor beta chains below come from one sample, sequenced in a study of spatial heterogeneity in lung cancer. Their recognized antigens are unknown. TCRdb passed the 5' RACE reads through MiXCR, listing each CDR3 protein once. Here the sample spans over 10,000 distinct CDR3 sequences, less than 4.5% being singletons. The time point was: sample taken at primary tumor resection. Findings and limits, study-wide: Mutation counts in tumors were tracked by counts of expanded intratumoral alpha and beta TCRs.

Sequenced here: lung tumor tissue, sampled at surgery. Every receptor here comes from a male donor with early-stage non-small cell lung cancer.

This clonotype was seen at least ten times. The V and J genes are TRBV6-2 or TRBV6-3 and TRBJ1-2, with TRBD1 matching over 8 bases. V dropped 6 bases and J dropped 8; count of bases not matched to a gene: 14. The CDR3 consists of 15 residues. Germline V gene data show CDR1 as MNHEY and CDR2 as SVGEGT. CDR3 sequence: CASSRTGQGSGGYTF. The CDR3 region has the DNA TGTGCCAGCAGCCGAACCGGACAGGGTTCAGGAGGCTACACCTTC.

By share, this clonotype counts as medium-sized. The chain links TRBV20-1 to TRBJ1-2; TRBD1 is a possible D gene (5 bases). Germline assignment: CDR1 DFQATT and CDR2 SNEGSKA (reference sequence). V lost 5 bases and J 0 bases, leaving 10 bases between the germline ends. The CDR3 length is 13 residues. CDR3: CSAGATANYGYTF. The CDR3 nucleotides read TGCAGTGCTGGGGCTACAGCTAACTATGGCTACACCTTC.

This clonotype showed up many times. This chain connects TRBV5-6 to TRBJ2-2, with a possible D match to TRBD2 (5 bases). Deletions cut 4 bases from V and 5 bases from J, with 15 bases between. Per germline, CDR1 SGHDT and CDR2 YYEEEE. This CDR3 has 15 amino acids. DNA of the CDR3: TGTGCCAGCAGCCGGGATCTACTGAAGACCGGGGAGCTGTTTTTT. Translated: CASSRDLLKTGELFF.

This clonotype was seen more than once but under ten times. CDR3 sequence reads: CASSREGTAQRNIQYF. The CDR3 bases are TGCGCCAGCAGCAGAGAGGGGACAGCTCAACGAAACATTCAGTACTTC. This chain joins TRBV5-1 and TRBJ2-4, with 7 bases identical to TRBD1. V shed 4 bases, J shed 6 bases, and the junction held 13 bases outside the gene matches. CDR3 length: 16 residues. CDR1 is SGHRS and CDR2 is YFSETQ in the germline V gene.

Of note for this clonotype: Since a much larger clone is just one base distant, this may be a read error. J is TRBJ1-2 and V is TRBV20-1, with D unclear. Germline loops: CDR1 DFQATT, CDR2 SNEGSKA (reference sequence). CDR3 length equals 12 residues. CDR3 region: CSASPNSNGYNF. The CDR3 DNA reads TGCAGTGCTAGCCCAAACAGTAATGGCTACAACTTC.

This clonotype has ten or more counts. This chain links TRBV5-4 with TRBJ1-1; D gene ambiguous. Trimming left V 0 bases short and J 6 bases short, with 15 bases between. The CDR3 is made up of 15 amino acids. Germline CDR1 and CDR2: SGHNT and YYREEE (reference sequence). CDR3 nucleotides: TGTGCCAGCAGCTTGGGGGCTACCGGACTTGCTGAAGCTTTCTTT. This gives the protein CASSLGATGLAEAFF.

This clonotype is judged medium-sized. The rearrangement joins TRBV11-2 to TRBJ2-1, with D tentatively TRBD2 (5 bases). There are 13 residues in the CDR3. V was trimmed by 1 base and J by 9 bases, leaving 10 bases between them. The germline gives CDR1 SGHAT, CDR2 FQNNGV. CDR3 amino acids: CASSLGPSGEQFF. The CDR3 nucleotides are TGTGCCAGCAGCTTAGGGCCCAGCGGTGAGCAGTTCTTC.

The chain couples TRBV20-1 to TRBJ1-1; D gene ambiguous. The CDR3 totals 15 residues. Trimming pared 0 bases from V and 1 base from J, leaving 12 bases between. CDR1 DFQATT and CDR2 SNEGSKA come from the germline V gene (reference sequence). In DNA, the CDR3 is TGCAGTGCTAGAGATCAAGAAGACCGGAACACTGAAGCTTTCTTT. Its protein product is CSARDQEDRNTEAFF.

This clonotype came up many times. The V and J genes are TRBV2 and TRBJ1-4; D gene unclear. In germline, CDR1 is SNHLY, CDR2 FYNNEI. Trimming pared 6 bases from V and 4 bases from J, leaving 9 bases between. CDR3 length: 13 residues. The CDR3 loop reads CASSPVFNEKLFF. CDR3 DNA sequence: TGTGCCAGCAGCCCCGTCTTTAATGAAAAACTGTTTTTT.

By sample fraction, this clonotype is medium-sized (0.01 to 0.1%). The chain carries TRBV20-1 and TRBJ1-5; D might be TRBD1 (5 bases). V was cut by 6 bases and J by 3 bases, with 12 bases left in between. This CDR3 has 13 residues. Germline values: CDR1 DFQATT, CDR2 SNEGSKA (reference sequence). CDR3 protein: CSARPGLNQPQHF. CDR3 bases: TGCAGTGCAAGACCAGGGCTCAATCAGCCCCAGCATTTT.

This clonotype was detected a few times. This chain joins TRBV15 and TRBJ2-1; 10 nucleotides align to TRBD1. The CDR3 has 15 amino acids. Germline V gene data show CDR1 as LNHNV and CDR2 as YYDKDF (reference sequence). Trimming removed 5 bases from V and 1 base from J; junction bases left unmatched: 2. CDR3 DNA: TGTGCCACCAGCTCGGGACAGGGGTCCTACAATGAGCAGTTCTTC. Protein product: CATSSGQGSYNEQFF. Drawing the rest from reference TRBV15 and TRBJ2-1, the complete variable domain is DAMVIQNPRYQVTQFGKPVTLSCSQTLNHNVMYWYQQKSSQAPKLLFHYYDKDFNNEADTPDNFQSRRPNTSFCFLDIRSPGLGDTAMYLCATSSGQGSYNEQFFGPGTRLTVL.

In this sample, this clonotype turned up once. Possible read error: a much larger clone is one base away. J is TRBJ2-3 and V is TRBV27; 10 bases agree with TRBD1. Per the germline V gene, CDR1 is MNHEY and CDR2 is SMNVEV (reference sequence). V shed 9 bases, J shed 4 bases, and the junction held 7 bases outside the gene matches. The CDR3 contains 14 residues. Here the CDR3 DNA reads TGTGCCAGTCGGGACAGGGGTTGTTCAGATACGCAGTATTTT. Translated, it gives CASRDRGCSDTQYF.

The V call is TRBV6-2 or TRBV6-3, the J call TRBJ2-7; weak D call: TRBD1 (6 bases). V gave up 4 bases and J gave up 5 bases, with 21 bases separating them. CDR1 is MNHEY, CDR2 SVGEGT, per germline. There are 16 residues in the CDR3. The CDR3 reads CASSSGRGQSNHEQYV. CDR3 in DNA: TGTGCCAGCAGTTCGGGGAGAGGACAGAGTAACCACGAGCAGTACGTC.

This clonotype appeared many times. Written as DNA, the CDR3 is TGCAGTGCTAGAGGGGCTAGCGGGAACTACGAGCAGTACTTC. It is translated as CSARGASGNYEQYF. The chain has TRBV20-1 and TRBJ2-7; 9 nucleotides line up with TRBD2. The CDR3 runs to 14 residues. Germline V lookup: CDR1 DFQATT, CDR2 SNEGSKA (reference sequence). V trimming: 1 base; J trimming: 3 bases; junction bases outside the gene matches: 4.

Within the sample, this clonotype is medium-sized (0.01 to 0.1%). V usage is TRBV29-1 and J usage is TRBJ1-1; D is unresolved. The V end lost 5 bases, the J end lost 1 base, and 8 bases lay between the germline ends. The CDR3 spans 12 residues. The germline V gene has CDR1 SQVTM and CDR2 ANQGSEA. For the CDR3, the DNA is TGCAGCGTTTCGGGCCGGAACACTGAAGCTTTCTTT. This translates into CSVSGRNTEAFF.

In its sample, this clonotype was seen many times. The chain employs TRBV11-3 and TRBJ2-1, with 11 bases aligning to TRBD1. The CDR3 totals 12 residues. CDR1 SGHNT and CDR2 YENEEA come from the germline V gene. The junction had 7 bases not matched to a gene; V was cut back by 5 bases and J by 16 bases. CDR3 in amino acids: CASSLGQGAEFF. In DNA form, the CDR3 reads TGTGCCAGCAGCCTCGGACAGGGGGCCGAATTCTTC. The full variable domain, rest sourced from reference TRBV11-3 and TRBJ2-1, is EAGVVQSPRYKIIEKKQPVAFWCNPISGHNTLYWYLQNLGQGPELLIRYENEEAVDDSQLPKDRFSAERLKGVDSTLKIQPAELGDSAVYLCASSLGQGAEFFGPGTRLTVL.

This rearrangement joins TRBV5-1 to TRBJ1-1; 7 bases line up with TRBD1. The CDR3 spans 15 residues. Germline V lookup: CDR1 SGHRS, CDR2 YFSETQ. The V and J ends lost 4 bases and 1 base, in that order; junction bases with no gene match: 7. CDR3 in amino acids: CASSPGQCRNTEAFF. The DNA for the CDR3 is TGCGCCAGCAGCCCGGGACAGTGCAGGAACACTGAAGCTTTCTTT.

This clonotype has at least ten counts. The CDR3 nucleotides read TGTGCCAGCCTAGCGGGACGGAACACCGGGGAGCTGTTTTTT. It specifies CASLAGRNTGELFF. The chain couples TRBV2 to TRBJ2-2, with 9 nucleotides matching TRBD2. V gave up 8 bases and J gave up 1 base; unmatched junction bases: 2. The CDR3 covers 14 residues. Germline V gives CDR1 SNHLY, CDR2 FYNNEI.

This clonotype was detected many times. The V call is TRBV6-1, the J call TRBJ2-7; TRBD1 is a possible D gene (6 bases). Deletions cut 2 bases from V and 6 bases from J, with 20 bases between. The CDR3 spans 16 residues. Germline lookup yields CDR1 MNHNS and CDR2 SASEGT. CDR3 coding DNA: TGTGCCAGCAGTGAAAGAAGGTGGGCGACAGGAAGCGAGCAGTACTTC. Translation gives CASSERRWATGSEQYF.

At least ten counts were recorded for this clonotype. The chain employs TRBV29-1 and TRBJ2-1; 10 bases agree with TRBD1. Germline loops: CDR1 SQVTM, CDR2 ANQGSEA. There are 14 residues in the CDR3. The ends lost 5 bases at V and 7 bases at J; junction bases unmatched: 8. The CDR3 DNA reads as TGCAGCGTTTCTAGAGGGACAGGGGCTAATGAGCAGTTCTTC. This encodes CSVSRGTGANEQFF.

This clonotype was detected many times. The rearrangement links TRBV27 to TRBJ1-4; TRBD1 matches 8 bases. The CDR3 extends over 15 amino acids. V gave up 3 bases and J gave up 10 bases; unmatched junction bases: 10. Germline V gene sequence: CDR1 MNHEY, CDR2 SMNVEV (reference sequence). The CDR3 DNA sequence: TGTGCCAGCAGTTTCGGGCAGGGGGCGCTGGGAAAACTGTTTTTT. It translates to CASSFGQGALGKLFF.

This clonotype is medium-sized within its sample. The chain employs TRBV19 and TRBJ2-2; D is unclear. V shed 4 bases and J shed 4 bases, with 7 bases lying between them. The length of the CDR3 is 13 residues. Germline CDR1 LNHDA, CDR2 SQIVND (reference sequence). The CDR3 region has the DNA TGTGCCAGTAGTAAGATAGCCACCGGGGAGCTGTTTTTT. Amino acids: CASSKIATGELFF.

The chain combines TRBV27 with TRBJ1-1, with TRBD1 matching over 7 bases. The CDR3 covers 15 residues. Germline CDR1 MNHEY, CDR2 SMNVEV (reference sequence). The V and J ends lost 3 bases and 1 base, in that order; junction bases with no gene match: 5. CDR3 sequence (DNA): TGTGCCAGCAGTTTCGGGAGGGGGCGGAACACTGAAGCTTTCTTT. This gives the protein CASSFGRGRNTEAFF.

The chain links TRBV10-1 to TRBJ1-1; unclear D gene. Trimming shortened V by 6 bases and J by 1 base, and 9 bases separated the two germline ends. The CDR3 spans 13 residues. Germline V gene lookup returns CDR1 WNHNN and CDR2 SYGVQD (reference sequence). The CDR3 coding sequence is TGCGCCAGCAGGCCTACGGGGAACACTGAAGCTTTCTTT. Amino acids: CASRPTGNTEAFF.

This clonotype was seen repeatedly, ten times or more. This chain uses TRBV19 with TRBJ1-2, with 9 nucleotides matching TRBD1. The CDR3 contains 14 residues. Germline V gives CDR1 LNHDA, CDR2 SQIVND (reference sequence). V gave up 5 bases and J gave up 8 bases; unmatched junction bases: 9. Written as DNA, the CDR3 is TGTGCCAGTAGTGGTTGGGACAGGGTTGGCGGCTACACCTTC. Translated: CASSGWDRVGGYTF.

This clonotype was seen many times. The chain joins TRBV24-1 to TRBJ2-2; 7 positions match TRBD1. The germline V gene encodes CDR1 KGHDR and CDR2 SFDVKD. The CDR3 runs to 14 residues. V shed 4 bases, J shed 4 bases, and the junction held 2 bases outside the gene matches. The CDR3 nucleotides read TGTGCCACCAGTGAGACAGGGTCCACCGGGGAGCTGTTTTTT. This gives the protein CATSETGSTGELFF.

In this sample, this clonotype turned up many times. The rearrangement uses TRBV27 and TRBJ2-1; D unresolved. Germline assignment: CDR1 MNHEY and CDR2 SMNVEV (reference sequence). The V end was cut by 3 bases, the J end by 0 bases, with 6 bases between. The length of the CDR3 is 14 residues. CDR3 region: CASSLGFSYNEQFF. CDR3 DNA: TGTGCCAGCAGTTTGGGGTTCTCCTACAATGAGCAGTTCTTC.

J is TRBJ1-3 and V is TRBV30; D unclear. This CDR3 comprises 14 residues. V lost 0 bases to trimming and J lost 1 base, with 7 bases between them. Germline V gives CDR1 GTSNPN, CDR2 SVGIG (reference sequence). The CDR3 protein is CAWSVSASGNTIYF. The CDR3 DNA follows: TGTGCCTGGAGTGTATCCGCTTCTGGAAACACCATATATTTT.

This clonotype has a count of ten or more. This chain uses TRBV6-1 with TRBJ2-3; tentative D call: TRBD2 (6 bases). The CDR3 consists of 15 residues. CDR1 and CDR2 from the germline V gene are MNHNS and SASEGT. V shed 8 bases and J shed 5 bases, with 20 bases lying between them. The CDR3 protein is CASLTGTGVRDTQYF. CDR3 nucleotides: TGTGCCAGCCTAACCGGTACGGGGGTGCGAGATACGCAGTATTTT.

This clonotype was detected only a few times. The CDR3 is CASSPLTRTGANVLTF. The CDR3 DNA follows: TGTGCCAGCAGCCCCCTGACGCGGACCGGGGCCAACGTCCTGACTTTC. The chain has TRBV3-1 and TRBJ2-6; D is uncertain. Per the germline V gene, CDR1 is LGHDT and CDR2 is YNNKEL (reference sequence). V shed 4 bases and J shed 4 bases, with 14 bases lying between them. This CDR3 contains 16 residues.

This clonotype was observed many times. V and J are TRBV2 and TRBJ1-2; a weak D match, TRBD1 (5 bases). The CDR3 totals 14 residues. Germline V gene sequence: CDR1 SNHLY, CDR2 FYNNEI. Trimming left V 7 bases short and J 6 bases short, with 18 bases between. The CDR3 reads CASTPGVLTNGYTF. The CDR3 coding sequence is TGTGCCAGCACTCCGGGGGTACTAACTAATGGCTACACCTTC.

In this sample, this clonotype turned up many times. The chain recombines TRBV3-1 with TRBJ1-6; no clear D gene. CDR1 and CDR2 (germline): LGHDT, YNNKEL (reference sequence). The CDR3 is made up of 16 amino acids. V was pared by 2 bases and J by 14 bases, with 22 bases between. DNA of the CDR3: TGTGCCAGCAGCCAATTTATTAATACTGGGGTTTTAACCCTCCACTTT. Translated: CASSQFINTGVLTLHF.